This T cell receptor (beta chain) emerged from a study of T-cell memory formation after mild COVID-19. Study in general: Largely donor-specific sequence clusters came from a couple of donors. Study conclusions and caveats: Those CD4+ clones that contracted were mainly in CM and EM (CD8+ ones in EMRA). Day 15 to 85 contractors were CD4/CD8 balanced; later expanders leaned CD4+.

This clonotype was detected a few times. Its target is not known. Constant-segment primers served in 5'RACE that generated TCR alpha and TCR beta cDNA libraries bearing sample barcodes and UMIs. In TCRdb, the 5' RACE reads were re-called with MiXCR into one record per CDR3 protein. Altogether around 450,000 distinct CDR3 sequences are present, around 20% being singletons, with the ten largest covering about 8.1%. This CDR3 contains 14 residues. Trimming took 5 bases from V and 6 from J; bases not matched to a gene: 7. Germline V gene lookup returns CDR1 SGHRS and CDR2 YFSETQ. Sequenced sample: PBMCs or a T cell subset sorted from them (not recorded which). The TCR originated in an adult woman who had mild COVID-19 (a few samples of this study predate the infection). Cell type and time point are not known. The chain couples TRBV5-1 to TRBJ2-1; TRBD2 matches at 8 bases. CDR3 protein: CASSQPGGSNEQFF. In nucleotides, the CDR3 is TGCGCCAGCAGTCAACCGGGAGGGAGCAATGAGCAGTTCTTC.